These 11 T cell receptor beta chains were sequenced from one sample in a study of T cells expressing NK-cell markers. TCRdb reanalyzed the 5' RACE reads and collapses them to one entry per CDR3 protein, without DNA. Its table records about 540,000 distinct CDR3 sequences. Sequences were obtained from blood T cells: a sorted CD56 or NKG2C T cell subset, CD4+ or CD8+ T cells, or bulk PBMC T cells (not recorded which). Receptor source: a man between 18 and 29 years old in good health.

The chain uses TRBV7-6 and TRBJ2-1; TCRdb returns TRBD2, unconfirmable since there is no DNA. The CDR3 runs 17 residues. Germline CDR1 is SGHVS and CDR2 is FNYEAQ. The CDR3 sequence is CASSFTRGPSSYNEQFF.

The V and J genes are TRBV18 and TRBJ2-5; the TRBD2 assignment by TCRdb is unverifiable without DNA. The CDR3 totals 15 residues. In germline, CDR1 is KGHSH, CDR2 LQKENI. CDR3 residues: CASSLPGLQQETQYF. Drawing the rest from reference TRBV18 and TRBJ2-5, the complete variable domain is NAGVMQNPRHLVRRRGQEARLRCSPMKGHSHVYWYRQLPEEGLKFMVYLQKENIIDESGMPKERFSAEFPKEGPSILRIQQVVRGDSAAYFCASSLPGLQQETQYFGPGTRLLVL.

This rearrangement joins TRBV2 to TRBJ1-2. Germline V gene data show CDR1 as SNHLY and CDR2 as FYNNEI. CDR3 length: 15 amino acids. This chain's CDR3 is CASSERQTANYGYTF. The whole variable domain, remainder taken from reference TRBV2 and TRBJ1-2, is EPEVTQTPSHQVTQMGQEVILRCVPISNHLYFYWYRQILGQKVEFLVSFYNNEISEKSEIFDDQFSVERPDGSNFTLKIRSTKLEDSAMYFCASSERQTANYGYTFGSGTRLTVV.

The chain uses TRBV7-9 and TRBJ2-2; TCRdb selects TRBD1, and the lack of DNA leaves this call unchecked. The CDR3 length is 17 residues. Germline loops: CDR1 SEHNR, CDR2 FQNEAQ (reference sequence). CDR3: CASSGAGQGTNTGDLFF.

The chain carries TRBV7-9 and TRBJ2-1; TCRdb's assignment of TRBD1 cannot be checked, as there is no DNA. This CDR3 is 15 amino acids long. CDR1 is SEHNR and CDR2 is FQNEAQ in the germline V gene (reference sequence). CDR3 amino acids: CASSFFVRGYNEQFF. Looking up the rest from reference TRBV7-9 and TRBJ2-1 gives the full variable domain: DTGVSQNPRHKITKRGQNVTFRCDPISEHNRLYWYRQTLGQGPEFLTYFQNEAQLEKSRLLSDRFSAERPKGSFSTLEIQRTEQGDSAMYLCASSFFVRGYNEQFFGPGTRLTVL.

The chain uses TRBV29-1 and TRBJ2-1; TCRdb proposes TRBD2, but this gene call is untestable without DNA. CDR1 is SQVTM, CDR2 ANQGSEA, per germline. The CDR3 contains 17 residues. CDR3 region: CSVLALAAFSLYNEQFF.

The chain recombines TRBV7-9 with TRBJ1-1; TCRdb's D call, TRBD1, is unchecked because there is no DNA. Germline V lookup: CDR1 SEHNR, CDR2 FQNEAQ (reference sequence). This CDR3 region has 16 residues. The CDR3 sequence is CASSSNIRGDTTEAFF.

The chain carries TRBV28 and TRBJ2-2; TCRdb proposes TRBD1, but this gene call is untestable without DNA. CDR3 size: 17 residues. Germline assignment: CDR1 MDHEN and CDR2 SYDVKM. CDR3 sequence: CASSLSALLGSTGELFF.

The chain combines TRBV24-1 with TRBJ1-1. This CDR3 has 12 residues. Germline V gene data show CDR1 as KGHDR and CDR2 as SFDVKD. CDR3 residues: CATSAWGTEAFF.

The chain uses TRBV5-1 and TRBJ2-1; the TRBD2 assignment by TCRdb is unverifiable without DNA. This CDR3 has 17 residues. Per germline, CDR1 SGHRS and CDR2 YFSETQ. The CDR3 reads CASSLAAGTSGPNEQFF.

This CDR3 reads CASSATSGRSGELFF. The genes are TRBV11-2 and TRBJ2-2; TCRdb's assignment of TRBD2 cannot be checked, as there is no DNA. The CDR3 has 15 amino acids. Germline lookup yields CDR1 SGHAT and CDR2 FQNNGV.